Presented here are 7 T cell receptor beta chains from one specimen sequenced in a study of control samples from healthy donors and cancer patients. This table comes from immunoSEQ multiplex PCR, and its TCRdb copy is limited to in-frame clones, with some not included. This sample has roughly 160,000 clones, with approximately 86% found just once. The sequenced sample consisted of blood. Receptors originate from a woman aged 25 to 45 in good health.

The chain has TRBV9 and TRBJ1-4; 9 bases are shared with TRBD1. This CDR3 spans 15 amino acids. CDR1 is SGDLS, CDR2 YYNGEE, per germline. V was pared by 3 bases and J by 5 bases, with 5 bases of the junction left unmatched. This CDR3 reads CASSEGTGWNEKLFF. In DNA, the CDR3 is TGTGCCAGCAGCGAAGGGACAGGGTGGAATGAAAAACTGTTTTTT. Complete variable domain (other parts from reference TRBV9 and TRBJ1-4): DSGVTQTPKHLITATGQRVTLRCSPRSGDLSVYWYQQSLDQGLQFLIQYYNGEERAKGNILERFSAQQFPDLHSELNLSSLELGDSALYFCASSEGTGWNEKLFFGSGTQLSVL.

V usage is TRBV3-1 (or the pseudogene TRBV3-2) and J usage is TRBJ2-3; D ambiguous. The CDR3 runs 14 residues. V lost 0 bases and J 0 bases, leaving 4 bases between the germline ends. The V gene's germline CDR1 is LGHDT and CDR2 YNNKEL (reference sequence). The CDR3 nucleotides read TGTGCCAGCAGCCAAGACGCGAGCACAGATACGCAGTATTTT. It codes for CASSQDASTDTQYF.

This rearrangement joins TRBV7-9 to TRBJ2-2; no reliable D call. The CDR3 covers 15 residues. V was clipped by 8 bases and J by 0 bases, with 13 bases between them. Germline values: CDR1 SEHNR, CDR2 FQNEAQ (reference sequence). The CDR3 sequence is CASRWQDSNTGELFF. As DNA, the CDR3 is TGTGCCAGCCGCTGGCAAGACTCGAACACCGGGGAGCTGTTTTTT.

The chain links TRBV5-6 to TRBJ2-3; D assignment may be TRBD1 or TRBD2 (5 bases each). V was clipped by 2 bases and J by 2 bases, with 12 bases between them. Germline assignment: CDR1 SGHDT and CDR2 YYEEEE. The CDR3 is 15 residues long. The CDR3 region has the DNA TGTGCCAGCAGCTTCGAGGGGATTAACACAGATACGCAGTATTTT. Its translation: CASSFEGINTDTQYF.

In this sample, this clone turned up a few times. This rearrangement joins TRBV4-2 to TRBJ2-7, with a weak D call TRBD1 (6 bases). CDR3 length equals 15 residues. Germline CDR1 reads LGHNA; CDR2 reads YNFKEQ. V gave up 0 bases and J gave up 3 bases, with 12 bases separating them. CDR3 sequence (DNA): TGTGCCAGCAGCCAAGAAGCTGACAGGCACTACGAGCAGTACGTC. Translating it yields CASSQEADRHYEQYV.

The sample holds a few counts of this clone. The chain employs TRBV28 and TRBJ1-5; D uncertain. Germline V gene sequence: CDR1 MDHEN, CDR2 SYDVKM. Trimming removed 0 bases from V and 3 bases from J, with 6 bases in between. The CDR3 is 14 amino acids. CDR3 DNA: TGTGCCAGCAGTTTATGGGAGATCAATCAGCCCCAGCATTTT. The encoded protein is CASSLWEINQPQHF.

This chain connects TRBV29-1 to TRBJ2-3, with D possibly matching TRBD1 (5 bases). The CDR3 is made up of 15 amino acids. Trimming took off 5 bases at V and 4 bases at J, with 19 bases between the two ends. CDR1 SQVTM and CDR2 ANQGSEA come from the germline V gene. This CDR3 is CSVNNFGQHSDTQYF. In DNA, the CDR3 is TGCAGCGTTAACAACTTCGGACAACACTCAGATACGCAGTATTTT.